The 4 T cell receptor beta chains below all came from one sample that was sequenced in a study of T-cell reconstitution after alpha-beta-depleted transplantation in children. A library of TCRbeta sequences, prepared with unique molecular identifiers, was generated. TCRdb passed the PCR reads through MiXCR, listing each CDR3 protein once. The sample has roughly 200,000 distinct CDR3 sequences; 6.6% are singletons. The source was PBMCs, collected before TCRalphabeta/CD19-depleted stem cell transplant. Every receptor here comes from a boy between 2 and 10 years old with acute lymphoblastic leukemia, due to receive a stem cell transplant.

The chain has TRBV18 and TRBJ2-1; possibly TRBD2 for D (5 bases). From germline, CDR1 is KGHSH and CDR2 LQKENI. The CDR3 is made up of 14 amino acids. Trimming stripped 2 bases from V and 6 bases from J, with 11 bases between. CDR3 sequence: CASSPSAGSNEQFF. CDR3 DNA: TGTGCCAGCTCACCATCCGCGGGTTCCAATGAGCAGTTCTTC.

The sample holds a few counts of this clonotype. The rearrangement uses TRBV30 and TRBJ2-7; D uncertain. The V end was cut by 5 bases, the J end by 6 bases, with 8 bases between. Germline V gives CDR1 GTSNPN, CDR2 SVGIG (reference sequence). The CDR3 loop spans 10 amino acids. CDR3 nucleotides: TGTGCCTGGGGAAAAGGCGAGCAGTACTTC. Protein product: CAWGKGEQYF.

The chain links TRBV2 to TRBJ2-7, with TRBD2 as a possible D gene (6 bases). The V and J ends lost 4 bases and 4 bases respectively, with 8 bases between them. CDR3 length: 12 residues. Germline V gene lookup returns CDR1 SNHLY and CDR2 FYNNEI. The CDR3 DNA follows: TGTGCCAGCAGTGTCGGGGGATACGAGCAGTACTTC. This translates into CASSVGGYEQYF.

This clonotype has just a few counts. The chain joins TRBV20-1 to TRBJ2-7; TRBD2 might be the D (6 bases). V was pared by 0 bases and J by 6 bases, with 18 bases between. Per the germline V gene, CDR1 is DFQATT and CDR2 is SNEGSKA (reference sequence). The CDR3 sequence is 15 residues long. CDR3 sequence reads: CSARDLRTIPIEQYF. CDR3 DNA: TGCAGTGCTAGAGATCTTAGGACTATACCGATCGAGCAGTACTTC.